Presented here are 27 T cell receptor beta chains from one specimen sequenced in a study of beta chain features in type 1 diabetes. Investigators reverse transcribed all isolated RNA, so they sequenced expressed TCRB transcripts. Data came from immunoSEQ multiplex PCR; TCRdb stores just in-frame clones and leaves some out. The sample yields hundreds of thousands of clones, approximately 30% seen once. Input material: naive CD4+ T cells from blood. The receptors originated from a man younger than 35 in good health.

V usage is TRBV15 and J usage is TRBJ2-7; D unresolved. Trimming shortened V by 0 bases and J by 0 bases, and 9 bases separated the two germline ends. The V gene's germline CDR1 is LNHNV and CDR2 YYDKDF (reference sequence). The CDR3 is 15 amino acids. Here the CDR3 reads CATSRESSSSYEQYF. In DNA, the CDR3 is TGTGCCACCAGCAGAGAAAGCAGCAGCTCCTACGAGCAGTACTTC.

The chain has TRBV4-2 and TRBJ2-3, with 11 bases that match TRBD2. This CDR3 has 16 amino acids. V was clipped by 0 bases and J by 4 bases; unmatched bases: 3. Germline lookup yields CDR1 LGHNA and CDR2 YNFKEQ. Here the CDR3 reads CASSQDGTSGSDTQYF. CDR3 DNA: TGTGCCAGCAGCCAAGATGGGACTAGCGGATCAGATACGCAGTATTTT.

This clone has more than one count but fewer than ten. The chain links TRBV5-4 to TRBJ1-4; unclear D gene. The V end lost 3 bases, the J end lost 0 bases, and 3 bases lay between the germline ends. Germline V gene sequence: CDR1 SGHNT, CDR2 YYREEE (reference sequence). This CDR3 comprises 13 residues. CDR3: CASSSATNEKLFF. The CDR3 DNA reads TGTGCCAGCAGCTCTGCAACTAATGAAAAACTGTTTTTT.

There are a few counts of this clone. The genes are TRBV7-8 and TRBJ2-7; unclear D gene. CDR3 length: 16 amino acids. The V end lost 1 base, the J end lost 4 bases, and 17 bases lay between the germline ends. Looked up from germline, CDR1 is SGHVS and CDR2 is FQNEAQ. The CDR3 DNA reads TGTGCCAGCAGCTTAGAAGCCAGGACCAACCCATACGAGCAGTACTTC. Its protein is CASSLEARTNPYEQYF.

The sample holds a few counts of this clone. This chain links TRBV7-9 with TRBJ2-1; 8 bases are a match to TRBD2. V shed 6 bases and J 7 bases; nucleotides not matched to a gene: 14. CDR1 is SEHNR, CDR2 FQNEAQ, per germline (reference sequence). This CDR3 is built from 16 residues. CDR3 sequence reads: CASRRPSGRARNEQFF. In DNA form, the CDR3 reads TGTGCCAGCAGAAGACCCTCCGGGAGGGCCCGGAATGAGCAGTTCTTC.

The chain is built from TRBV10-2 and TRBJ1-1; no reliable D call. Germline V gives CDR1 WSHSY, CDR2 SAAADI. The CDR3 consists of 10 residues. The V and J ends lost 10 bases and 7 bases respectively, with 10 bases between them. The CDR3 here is CATFFIEAFF. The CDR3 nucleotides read TGCGCCACCTTCTTCATTGAAGCTTTCTTT.

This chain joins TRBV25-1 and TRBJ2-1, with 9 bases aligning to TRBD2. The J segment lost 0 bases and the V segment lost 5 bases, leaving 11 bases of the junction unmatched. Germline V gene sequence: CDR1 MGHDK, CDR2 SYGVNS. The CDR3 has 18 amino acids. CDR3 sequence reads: CASSFQREVTSSYNEQFF. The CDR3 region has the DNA TGTGCCAGCAGTTTTCAGCGGGAGGTCACGAGCTCCTACAATGAGCAGTTCTTC.

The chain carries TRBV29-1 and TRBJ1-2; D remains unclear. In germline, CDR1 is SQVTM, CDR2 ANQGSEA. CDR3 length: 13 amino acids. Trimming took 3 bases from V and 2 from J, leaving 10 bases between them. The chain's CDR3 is CSVESQLNYGYTF. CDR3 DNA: TGCAGCGTTGAGTCTCAACTAAACTATGGCTACACCTTC.

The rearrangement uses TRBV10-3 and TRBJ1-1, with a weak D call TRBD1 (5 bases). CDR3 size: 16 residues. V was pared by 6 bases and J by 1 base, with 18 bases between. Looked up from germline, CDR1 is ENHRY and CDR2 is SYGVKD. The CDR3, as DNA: TGTGCCATCAGCCTCGCCCCGGACATGAAGAACACTGAAGCTTTCTTT. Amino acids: CAISLAPDMKNTEAFF.

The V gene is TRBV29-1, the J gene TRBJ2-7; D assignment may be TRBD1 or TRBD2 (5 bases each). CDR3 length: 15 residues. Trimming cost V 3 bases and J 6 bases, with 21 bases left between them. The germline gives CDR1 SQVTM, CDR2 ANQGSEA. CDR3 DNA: TGCAGCGTTGACGCCAAGACGGGACGCCTCTCCGAGCAGTACTTC. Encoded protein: CSVDAKTGRLSEQYF.

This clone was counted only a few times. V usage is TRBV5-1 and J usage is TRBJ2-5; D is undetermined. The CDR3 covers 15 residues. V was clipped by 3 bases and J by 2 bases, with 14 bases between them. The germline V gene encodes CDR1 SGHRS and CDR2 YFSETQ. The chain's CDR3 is CASSWPSGQQETQYF. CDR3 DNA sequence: TGCGCCAGCAGCTGGCCCTCGGGCCAGCAAGAGACCCAGTACTTC.

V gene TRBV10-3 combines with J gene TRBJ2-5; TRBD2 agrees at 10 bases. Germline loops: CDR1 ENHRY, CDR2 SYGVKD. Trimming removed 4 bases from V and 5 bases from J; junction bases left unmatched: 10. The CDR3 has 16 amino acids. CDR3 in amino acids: CAISAPQREGRETQYF. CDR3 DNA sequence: TGTGCCATCAGTGCACCCCAGCGGGAGGGGAGGGAGACCCAGTACTTC.

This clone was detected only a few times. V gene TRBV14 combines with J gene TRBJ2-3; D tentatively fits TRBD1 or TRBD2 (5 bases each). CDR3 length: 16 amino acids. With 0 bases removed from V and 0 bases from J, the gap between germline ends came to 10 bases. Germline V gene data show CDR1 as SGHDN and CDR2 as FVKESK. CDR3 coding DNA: TGTGCCAGCAGCCAAGAAATCGGGACGAGCACAGATACGCAGTATTTT. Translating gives CASSQEIGTSTDTQYF.

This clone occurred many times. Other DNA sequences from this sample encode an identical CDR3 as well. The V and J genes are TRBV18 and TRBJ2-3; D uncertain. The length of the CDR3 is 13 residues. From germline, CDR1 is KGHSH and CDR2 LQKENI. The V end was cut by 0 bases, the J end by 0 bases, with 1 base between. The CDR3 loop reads CASSPPSTDTQYF. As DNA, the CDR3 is TGTGCCAGCTCACCACCGAGCACAGATACGCAGTATTTT.

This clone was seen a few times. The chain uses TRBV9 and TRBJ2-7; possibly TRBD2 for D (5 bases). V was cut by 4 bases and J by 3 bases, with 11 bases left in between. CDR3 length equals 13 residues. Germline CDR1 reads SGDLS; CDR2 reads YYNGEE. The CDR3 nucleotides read TGTGCCAGCAGCCTCGGGGTCGACTACGAGCAGTACTTC. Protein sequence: CASSLGVDYEQYF.

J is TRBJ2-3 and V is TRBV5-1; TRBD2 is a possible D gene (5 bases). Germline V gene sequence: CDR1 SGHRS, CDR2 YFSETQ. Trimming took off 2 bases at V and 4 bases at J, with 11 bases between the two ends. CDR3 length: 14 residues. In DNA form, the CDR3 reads TGCGCCAGCAGCTTCACTAGTCCCCCAGATACGCAGTATTTT. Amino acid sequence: CASSFTSPPDTQYF.

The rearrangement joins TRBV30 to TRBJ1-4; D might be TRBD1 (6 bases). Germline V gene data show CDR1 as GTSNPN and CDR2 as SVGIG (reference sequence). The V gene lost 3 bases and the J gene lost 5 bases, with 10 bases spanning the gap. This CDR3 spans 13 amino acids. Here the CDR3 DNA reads TGTGCCTGGAGCGAGGGGGTCAATGAAAAACTGTTTTTT. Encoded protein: CAWSEGVNEKLFF.

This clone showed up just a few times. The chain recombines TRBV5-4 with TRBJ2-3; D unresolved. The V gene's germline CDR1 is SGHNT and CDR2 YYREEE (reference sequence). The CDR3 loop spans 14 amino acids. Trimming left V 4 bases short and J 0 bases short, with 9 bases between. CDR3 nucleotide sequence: TGTGCCAGCAGCACGACTGGGAGCACAGATACGCAGTATTTT. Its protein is CASSTTGSTDTQYF.

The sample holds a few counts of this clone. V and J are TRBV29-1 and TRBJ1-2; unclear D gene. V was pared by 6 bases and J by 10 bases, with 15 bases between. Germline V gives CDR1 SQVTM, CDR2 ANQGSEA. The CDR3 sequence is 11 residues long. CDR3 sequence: CSVAGTAFYTF. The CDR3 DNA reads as TGCAGCGTAGCCGGCACAGCTTTCTACACCTTC.

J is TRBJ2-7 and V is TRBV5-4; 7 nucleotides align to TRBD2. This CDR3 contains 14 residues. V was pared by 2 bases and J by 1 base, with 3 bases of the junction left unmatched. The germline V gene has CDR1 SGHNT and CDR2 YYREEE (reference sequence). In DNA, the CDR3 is TGTGCCAGCAGCTTAAAGGGAGGGTCCTACGAGCAGTACTTC. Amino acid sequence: CASSLKGGSYEQYF.

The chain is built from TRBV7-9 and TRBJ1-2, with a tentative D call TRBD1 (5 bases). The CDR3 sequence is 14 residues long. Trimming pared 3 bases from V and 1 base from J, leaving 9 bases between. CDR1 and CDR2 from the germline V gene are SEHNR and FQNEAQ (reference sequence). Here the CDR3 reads CASSFAGNNYGYTF. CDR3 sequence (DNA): TGTGCCAGCAGCTTTGCAGGGAATAACTATGGCTACACCTTC.

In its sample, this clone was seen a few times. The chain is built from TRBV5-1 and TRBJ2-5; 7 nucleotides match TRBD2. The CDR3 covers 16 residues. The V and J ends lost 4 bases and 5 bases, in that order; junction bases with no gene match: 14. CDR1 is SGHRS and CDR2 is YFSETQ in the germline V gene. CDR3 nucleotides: TGCGCCAGCAGCCGGGGCTTGGCGGGAGAAGCGGAGACCCAGTACTTC. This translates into CASSRGLAGEAETQYF.

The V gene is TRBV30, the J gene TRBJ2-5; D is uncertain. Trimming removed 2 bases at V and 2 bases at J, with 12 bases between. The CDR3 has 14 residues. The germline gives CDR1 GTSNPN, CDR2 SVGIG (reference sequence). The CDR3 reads CAWSLMVGQETQYF. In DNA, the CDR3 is TGTGCCTGGAGTCTGATGGTGGGACAAGAGACCCAGTACTTC.

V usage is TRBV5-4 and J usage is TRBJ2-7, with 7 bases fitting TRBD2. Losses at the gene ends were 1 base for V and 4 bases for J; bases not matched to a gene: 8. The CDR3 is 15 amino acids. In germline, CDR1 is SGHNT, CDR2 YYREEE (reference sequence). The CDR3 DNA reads TGTGCCAGCAGCTTGCGGCCGGGAGGAGCGTACGAGCAGTACTTC. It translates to CASSLRPGGAYEQYF.

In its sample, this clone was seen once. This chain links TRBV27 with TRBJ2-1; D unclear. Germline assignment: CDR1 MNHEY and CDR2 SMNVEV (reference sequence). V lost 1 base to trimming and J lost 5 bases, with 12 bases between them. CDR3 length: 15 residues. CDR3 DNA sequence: TGTGCCAGCAGTTTATGGGCTGATCGGGACAATGAGCAGTTCTTC. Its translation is CASSLWADRDNEQFF.

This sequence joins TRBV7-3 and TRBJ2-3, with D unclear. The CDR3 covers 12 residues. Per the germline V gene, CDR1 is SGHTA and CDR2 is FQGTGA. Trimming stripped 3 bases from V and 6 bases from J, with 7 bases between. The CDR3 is CASSFPQDTQYF. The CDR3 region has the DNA TGTGCCAGCAGCTTTCCCCAGGATACGCAGTATTTT. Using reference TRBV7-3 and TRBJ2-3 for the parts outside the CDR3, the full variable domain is GAGVSQTPSNKVTEKGKYVELRCDPISGHTALYWYRQSLGQGPEFLIYFQGTGAADDSGLPNDRFFAVRPEGSVSTLKIQRTERGDSAVYLCASSFPQDTQYFGPGTRLTVL.

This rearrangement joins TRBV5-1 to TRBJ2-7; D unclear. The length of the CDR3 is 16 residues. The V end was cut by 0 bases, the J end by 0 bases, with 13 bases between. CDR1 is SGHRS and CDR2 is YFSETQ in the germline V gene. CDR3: CASSLGSGSISYEQYF. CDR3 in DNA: TGCGCCAGCAGCTTGGGCTCTGGCAGCATCTCCTACGAGCAGTACTTC.